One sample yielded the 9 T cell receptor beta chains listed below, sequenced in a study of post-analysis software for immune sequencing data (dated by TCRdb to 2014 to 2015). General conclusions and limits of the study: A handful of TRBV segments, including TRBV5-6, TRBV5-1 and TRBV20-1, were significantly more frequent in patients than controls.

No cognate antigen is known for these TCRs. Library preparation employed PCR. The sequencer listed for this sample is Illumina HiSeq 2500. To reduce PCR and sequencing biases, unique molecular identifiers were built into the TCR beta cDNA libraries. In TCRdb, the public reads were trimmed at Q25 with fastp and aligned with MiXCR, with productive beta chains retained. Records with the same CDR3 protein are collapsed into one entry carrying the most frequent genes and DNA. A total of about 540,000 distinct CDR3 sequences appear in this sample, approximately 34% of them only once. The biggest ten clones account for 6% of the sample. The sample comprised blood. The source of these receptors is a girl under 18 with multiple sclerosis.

The CDR3 bases are TGTGCCAGCAGTGAATCAGGGCCGGACATTCAGTACTTC. It yields the protein CASSESGPDIQYF. The rearrangement joins TRBV25-1 to TRBJ2-4, with D perhaps TRBD1 (5 bases). The V gene lost 1 base and the J gene lost 8 bases, with 9 bases spanning the gap. The CDR3 runs to 13 residues. Germline loops: CDR1 MGHDK, CDR2 SYGVNS.

CDR3 loop: CASSFQRGRDYGYTF. The CDR3 bases are TGTGCCAGCAGTTTTCAGCGGGGGCGCGACTATGGCTACACCTTC. The chain carries TRBV12-3 or TRBV12-4 and TRBJ1-2, with D perhaps TRBD1 (6 bases). V was pared by 3 bases and J by 3 bases, with 14 bases between. This CDR3 comprises 15 residues.

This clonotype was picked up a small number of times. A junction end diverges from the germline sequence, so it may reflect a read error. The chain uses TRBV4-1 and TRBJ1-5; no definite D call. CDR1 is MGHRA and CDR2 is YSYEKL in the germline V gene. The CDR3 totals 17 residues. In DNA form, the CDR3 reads TGCACCAGCAGCCACTTCCTGACTGACCTTAGCAATCAGCCCCAGCATTTT. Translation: CTSSHFLTDLSNQPQHF.

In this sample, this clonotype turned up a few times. DNA of the CDR3: TGCAGTGCACACCCGGCGGAGACCCAGTACTTC. The encoded protein is CSAHPAETQYF. The rearrangement links TRBV20-1 to TRBJ2-5, with D uncertain. The ends were cut back, 6 bases at V and 5 bases at J, with 10 bases in the middle. The CDR3 extends over 11 amino acids. The germline CDR1 and CDR2 sequences are DFQATT and SNEGSKA (reference sequence).

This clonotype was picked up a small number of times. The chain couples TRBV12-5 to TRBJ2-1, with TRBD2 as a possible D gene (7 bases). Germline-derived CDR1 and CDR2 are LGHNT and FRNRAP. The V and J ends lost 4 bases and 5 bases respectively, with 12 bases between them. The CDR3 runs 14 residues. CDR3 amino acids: CASGWGGLNNEQFF. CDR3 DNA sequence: TGTGCTAGTGGTTGGGGGGGGCTAAACAATGAGCAGTTCTTC.

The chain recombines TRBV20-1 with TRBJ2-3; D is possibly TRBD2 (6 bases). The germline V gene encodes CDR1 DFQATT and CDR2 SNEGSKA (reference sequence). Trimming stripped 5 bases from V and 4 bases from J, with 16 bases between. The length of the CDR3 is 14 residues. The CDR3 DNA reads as TGCAGTGCTGGGACTCAGGGACGTGCAGATACGCAGTATTTT. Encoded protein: CSAGTQGRADTQYF.

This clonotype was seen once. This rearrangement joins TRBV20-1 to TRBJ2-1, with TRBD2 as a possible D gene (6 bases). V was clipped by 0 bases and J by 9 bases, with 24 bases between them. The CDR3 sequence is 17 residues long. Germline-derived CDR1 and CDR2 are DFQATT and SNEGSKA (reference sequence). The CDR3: CSARDRMRTTTPGEQFF. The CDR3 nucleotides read TGCAGTGCTAGAGATCGGATGAGGACTACCACGCCCGGTGAGCAGTTCTTC.

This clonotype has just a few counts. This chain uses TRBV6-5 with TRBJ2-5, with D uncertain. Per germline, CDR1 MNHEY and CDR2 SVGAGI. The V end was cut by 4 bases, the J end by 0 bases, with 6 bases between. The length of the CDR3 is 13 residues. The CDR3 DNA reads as TGTGCCAGCAGTTCCCCGGACCAAGAGACCCAGTACTTC. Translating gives CASSSPDQETQYF.

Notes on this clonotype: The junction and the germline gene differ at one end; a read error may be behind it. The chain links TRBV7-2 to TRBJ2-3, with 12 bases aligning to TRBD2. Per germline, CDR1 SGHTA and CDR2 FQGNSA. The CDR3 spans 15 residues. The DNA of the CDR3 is TGTGCCAGCAGCACTAGCGGGGGGTCCACAAATACGCAGTATTTT. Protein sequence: CASSTSGGSTNTQYF.